The entry that follows covers one T cell receptor beta chain sequence. Its antigen is undetermined. Use of 60 Vbeta and 13 Jbeta primers characterized the PCR. Only in-frame clones appear in the TCRdb table, and some are missing; sequencing was by immunoSEQ multiplex PCR. The sample has about 210,000 clones, roughly nine tenths seen once. The data originate from a study of cytomegalovirus exposure and HLA in healthy donors. The CDR3 contains 16 residues. Trimming at V came to 4 bases and at J to 2 bases, leaving 6 bases not matched to a gene. Germline values: CDR1 SEHNR, CDR2 FQNEAQ (reference sequence). Study conclusions and caveats: Per a later analysis, HLA-associated TCR beta chains showed more clonal expansion than other, equally common TCR beta chains. Most CMV-associated TCR beta chains appeared HLA-restricted in a later analysis. Indistinguishable V segments such as TRBV6-2 and TRBV6-3 were excluded.

Donors were ostensibly healthy at sampling, although undocumented immune exposures were probable. The sample consisted of PBMCs. The sequence derives from a boy between 2 and 10 years old in good health and CMV-seronegative. The chain has TRBV7-9 and TRBJ2-2, with 8 bases fitting TRBD1. The CDR3 sequence: CASSSPTGANTGELFF. The CDR3 nucleotides read TGTGCCAGCAGCTCACCGACAGGGGCAAACACCGGGGAGCTGTTTTTT.